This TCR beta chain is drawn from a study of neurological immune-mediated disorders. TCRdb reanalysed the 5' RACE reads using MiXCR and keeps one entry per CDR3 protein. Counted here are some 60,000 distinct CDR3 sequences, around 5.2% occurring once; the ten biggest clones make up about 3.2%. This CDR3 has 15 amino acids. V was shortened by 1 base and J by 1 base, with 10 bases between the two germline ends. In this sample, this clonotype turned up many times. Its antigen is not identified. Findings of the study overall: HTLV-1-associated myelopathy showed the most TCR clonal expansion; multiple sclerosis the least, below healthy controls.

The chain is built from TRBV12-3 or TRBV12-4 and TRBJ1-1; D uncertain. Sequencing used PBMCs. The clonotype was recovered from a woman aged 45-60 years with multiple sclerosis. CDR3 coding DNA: TGTGCCAGCAGTTTAGGGGTGGGGTGGAACACTGAAGCTTTCTTT. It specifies CASSLGVGWNTEAFF.